The source of this TCR beta chain is a study of T cell changes during pregnancy in multiple sclerosis (dated 2019 in TCRdb). Regarding the research as a whole: The study examined how the T cell repertoire changed over the course of pregnancy in women with multiple sclerosis.

Cut back by 7 bases and 9 bases, the V and J ends lie 7 bases apart. Via the germline V gene, CDR1 is MNHNS and CDR2 SASEGT. Reading from cysteine to phenylalanine, the CDR3 counts 10 amino acids. Only the CDR3 DNA is retained, 30 bases long and in frame from the first base. In regard to this clone: Its antigen is currently not known. Base qualities are not provided; no much larger clone lies one nucleotide away.

The method was the immunoSEQ multiplex PCR assay. Entries here come from immuneACCESS through TCRdb and include only in-frame sequences with V and J called. Some clones fail to appear in such tables; in the studies checked, an unresolved V gene covers under half of the shortfall, and the cause of the remainder is unknown. Here the sample has over 45,000 clones; roughly 89% occur a single time. About 1.8% of the sample goes to the ten largest clones. The receptor comes from a female donor with multiple sclerosis, enrolled in a pregnancy study. The sequence is built from TRBV6-1 and TRBJ1-5; no D segment can be confidently identified. The material was peripheral blood, obtained in the first trimester of pregnancy. CDR3 loop: CASNSGPQHF. Here is the DNA: TGTGCCAGCAACTCGGGGCCCCAGCATTTT.